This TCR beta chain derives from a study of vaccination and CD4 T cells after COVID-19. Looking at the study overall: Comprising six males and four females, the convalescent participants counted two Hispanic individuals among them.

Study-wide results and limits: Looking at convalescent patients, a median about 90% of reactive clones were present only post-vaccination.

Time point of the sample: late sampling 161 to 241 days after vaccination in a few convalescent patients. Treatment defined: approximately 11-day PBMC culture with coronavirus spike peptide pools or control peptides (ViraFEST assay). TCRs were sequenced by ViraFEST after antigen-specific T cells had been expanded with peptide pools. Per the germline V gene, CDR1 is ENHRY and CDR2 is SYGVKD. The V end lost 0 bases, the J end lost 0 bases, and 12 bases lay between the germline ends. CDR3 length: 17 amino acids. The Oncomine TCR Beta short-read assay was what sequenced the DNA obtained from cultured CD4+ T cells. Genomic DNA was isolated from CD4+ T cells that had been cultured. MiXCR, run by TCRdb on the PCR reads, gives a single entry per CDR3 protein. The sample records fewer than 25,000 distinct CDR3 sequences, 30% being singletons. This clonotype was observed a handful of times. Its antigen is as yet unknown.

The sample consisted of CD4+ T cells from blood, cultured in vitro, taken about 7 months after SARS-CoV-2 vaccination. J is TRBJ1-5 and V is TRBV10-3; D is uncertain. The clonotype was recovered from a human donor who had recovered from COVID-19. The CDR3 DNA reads TGTGCCATCAGTGAGTCCAGCCTCGGGGATAGCAATCAGCCCCAGCATTTT. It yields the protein CAISESSLGDSNQPQHF.